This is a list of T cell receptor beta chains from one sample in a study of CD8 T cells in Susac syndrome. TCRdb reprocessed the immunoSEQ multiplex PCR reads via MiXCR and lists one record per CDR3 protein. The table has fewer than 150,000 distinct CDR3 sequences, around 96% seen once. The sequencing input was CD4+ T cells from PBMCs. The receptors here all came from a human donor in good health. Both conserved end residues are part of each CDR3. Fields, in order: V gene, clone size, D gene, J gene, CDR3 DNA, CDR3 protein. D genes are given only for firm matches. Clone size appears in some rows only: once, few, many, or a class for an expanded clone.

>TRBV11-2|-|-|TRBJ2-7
TGTGCCAGCAGCTTAGCCCAGCGGGCCTTCTCCTACGAGCAGTACTTC
CASSLAQRAFSYEQYF
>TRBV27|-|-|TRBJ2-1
TGTGCCAGCAGTTTAACAGGGAAAGCCCCAGGCGAGCAGTTCTTC
CASSLTGKAPGEQFF
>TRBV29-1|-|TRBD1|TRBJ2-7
TGCAGCGTTTCTCCGGGTCGGGACAGGGGGCGCTACGAGCAGTACTTC
CSVSPGRDRGRYEQYF
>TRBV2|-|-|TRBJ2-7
TGTGCCAGCAGTCCAGAGTCCTACGAGCAGTACTTC
CASSPESYEQYF
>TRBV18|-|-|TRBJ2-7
TGTGCCAGCTCAGGCCTAGCCGCCTCCTACGAGCAGTACTTC
CASSGLAASYEQYF
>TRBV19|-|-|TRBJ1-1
TGTGCCAGTACTAACAATGCGAACACTGAAGCTTTCTTT
CASTNNANTEAFF
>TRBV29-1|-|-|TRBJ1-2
TGCAGCGCGGGGGAGGGCTATGGCTACACCTTC
CSAGEGYGYTF
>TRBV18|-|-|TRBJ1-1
TGTGCCAGCTCACCATCGGTCAGGATGAACACTGAAGCTTTCTTT
CASSPSVRMNTEAFF
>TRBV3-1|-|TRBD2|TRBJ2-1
TGTGCCAGCAGCCAGACTAGCGGGAGTCTCTACAATGAGCAGTTCTTC
CASSQTSGSLYNEQFF
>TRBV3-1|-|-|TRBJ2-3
TGTGCCAGCAGCCCCAGGGGGGAAGATACGCAGTATTTT
CASSPRGEDTQYF
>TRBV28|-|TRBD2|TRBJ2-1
TGTGCCAGCAGTTCGGGAGGACTAGCGGGGAATGAGCAGTTCTTC
CASSSGGLAGNEQFF
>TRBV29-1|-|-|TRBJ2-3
TGCAGCGTTGCCCACCAAAAAGAAACTAGCACAGATACGCAGTATTTT
CSVAHQKETSTDTQYF
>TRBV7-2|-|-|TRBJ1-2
TGTGCCAGCAGCAGGGGTTCCGGTATGGGCTACACCTTC
CASSRGSGMGYTF
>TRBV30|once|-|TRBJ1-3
TGTGCCTGGAGTGTGAGAAACACCATATATTTT
CAWSVRNTIYF
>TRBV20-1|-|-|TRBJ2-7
TGCAGTGCTAGACGCCTGGGAAGACTAGAGCAGTACTTC
CSARRLGRLEQYF
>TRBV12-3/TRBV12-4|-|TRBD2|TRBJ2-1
TGTGCCAGCAGATCTGGACTAGCGGGAACCTACAATGAGCAGTTCTTC
CASRSGLAGTYNEQFF
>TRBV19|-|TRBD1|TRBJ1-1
TGTGCCAGTACCTTGGACAGGGTAGCGAGTGAAGCTTTCTTT
CASTLDRVASEAFF
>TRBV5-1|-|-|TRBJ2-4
TGCGCCAGCAGCTTGGCCGTGAGGGGGGAAAACATTCAGTACTTC
CASSLAVRGENIQYF
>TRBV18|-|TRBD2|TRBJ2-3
TGTGCCAGCTCACCCCGCGGGAGAGGCACAGATACGCAGTATTTT
CASSPRGRGTDTQYF
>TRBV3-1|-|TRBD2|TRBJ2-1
TGTGCCAGCAGCCAAGATACGGGAGGGCTCAATGAGCAGTTCTTC
CASSQDTGGLNEQFF
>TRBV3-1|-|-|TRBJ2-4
TGTGCCAGCAGCCGTGGCAAGTCCGAAAACATTCAGTACTTC
CASSRGKSENIQYF
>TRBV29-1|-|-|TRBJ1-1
TGCAGCGCCGACCGGACCTCGGGGTCCGCTGAAGCTTTCTTT
CSADRTSGSAEAFF
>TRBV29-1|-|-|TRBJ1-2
TGCAGCGTTCGGGAACAGGGCCTGTATGGCTACACCTTC
CSVREQGLYGYTF
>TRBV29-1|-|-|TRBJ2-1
TGCAGCGTTGAACAACAGCCTAACAATGAGCAGTTCTTC
CSVEQQPNNEQFF
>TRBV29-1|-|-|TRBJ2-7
TGCAGCATTGCAGGGGCCTACGAGCAGTACTTC
CSIAGAYEQYF
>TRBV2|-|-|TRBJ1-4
TGTGCCAGCAGTAGGAACTTCGCGGAAAAACTGTTTTTT
CASSRNFAEKLFF
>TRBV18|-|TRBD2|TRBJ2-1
TGTGCCAGCTCACCTGTAGCGGGAGATTTTAATGAGCAGTTCTTC
CASSPVAGDFNEQFF
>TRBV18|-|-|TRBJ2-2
TGTGCCAGCTCACCAGTTTCCGGGAACACCGGGGAGCTGTTTTTT
CASSPVSGNTGELFF
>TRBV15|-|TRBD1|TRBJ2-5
TGTGCCACTGCGCGGAGAGGCAGGGGGCGTGGATCCGGCGAGACCCAGTACTTC
CATARRGRGRGSGETQYF
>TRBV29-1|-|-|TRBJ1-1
TGCAGCGTTCTCCAAGGGGGGGACACTGAAGCTTTCTTT
CSVLQGGDTEAFF